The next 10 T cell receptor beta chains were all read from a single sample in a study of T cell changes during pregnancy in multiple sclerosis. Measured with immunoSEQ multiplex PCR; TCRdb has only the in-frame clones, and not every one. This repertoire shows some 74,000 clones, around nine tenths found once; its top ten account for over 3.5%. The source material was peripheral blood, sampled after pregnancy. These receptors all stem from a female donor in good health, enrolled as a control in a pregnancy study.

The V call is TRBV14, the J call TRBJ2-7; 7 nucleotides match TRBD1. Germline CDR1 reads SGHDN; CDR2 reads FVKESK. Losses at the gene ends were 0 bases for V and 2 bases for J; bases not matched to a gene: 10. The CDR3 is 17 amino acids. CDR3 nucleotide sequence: TGTGCCAGCAGCCAAGACGGTTGGTACAGGGGCGCCTACGAGCAGTACTTC. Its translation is CASSQDGWYRGAYEQYF.

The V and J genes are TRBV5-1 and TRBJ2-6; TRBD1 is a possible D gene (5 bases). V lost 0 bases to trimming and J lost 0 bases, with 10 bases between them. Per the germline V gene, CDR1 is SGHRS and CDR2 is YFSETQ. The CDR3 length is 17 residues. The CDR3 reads CASSLDRPNSGANVLTF. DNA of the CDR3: TGCGCCAGCAGCTTGGACAGGCCAAACTCTGGGGCCAACGTCCTGACTTTC.

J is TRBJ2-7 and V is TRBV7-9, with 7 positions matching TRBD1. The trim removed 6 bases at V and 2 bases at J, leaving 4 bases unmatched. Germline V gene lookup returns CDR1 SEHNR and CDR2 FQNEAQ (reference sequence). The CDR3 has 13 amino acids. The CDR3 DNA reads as TGTGCCAGCAGTAGACAGGGAGCCTACGAGCAGTACTTC. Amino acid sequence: CASSRQGAYEQYF.

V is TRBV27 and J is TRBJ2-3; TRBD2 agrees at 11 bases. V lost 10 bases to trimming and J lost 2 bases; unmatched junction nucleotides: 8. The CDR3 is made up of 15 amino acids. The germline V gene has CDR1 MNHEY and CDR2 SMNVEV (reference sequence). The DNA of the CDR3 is TGTGCCATCGCTTCTAGCGGGAGGTCCACAGATACGCAGTATTTT. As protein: CAIASSGRSTDTQYF.

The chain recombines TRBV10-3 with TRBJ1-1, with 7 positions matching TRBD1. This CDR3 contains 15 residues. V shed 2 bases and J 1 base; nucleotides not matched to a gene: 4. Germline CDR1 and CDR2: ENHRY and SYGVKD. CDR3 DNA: TGTGCCATCAGTGAGGAGGGACAGACGAACACTGAAGCTTTCTTT. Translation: CAISEEGQTNTEAFF.

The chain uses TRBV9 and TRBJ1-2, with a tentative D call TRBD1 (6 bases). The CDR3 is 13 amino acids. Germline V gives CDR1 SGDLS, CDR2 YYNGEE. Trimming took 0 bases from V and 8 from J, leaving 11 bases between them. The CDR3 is CASSVEGGLGYTF. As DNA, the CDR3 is TGTGCCAGCAGCGTAGAGGGGGGGCTGGGCTACACCTTC.

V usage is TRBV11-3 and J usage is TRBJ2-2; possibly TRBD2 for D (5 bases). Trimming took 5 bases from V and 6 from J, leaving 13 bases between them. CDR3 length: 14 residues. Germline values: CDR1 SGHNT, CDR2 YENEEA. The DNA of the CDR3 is TGTGCCAGCAGCACCACCTCTAGCTCCGGGGAGCTGTTTTTT. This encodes CASSTTSSSGELFF.

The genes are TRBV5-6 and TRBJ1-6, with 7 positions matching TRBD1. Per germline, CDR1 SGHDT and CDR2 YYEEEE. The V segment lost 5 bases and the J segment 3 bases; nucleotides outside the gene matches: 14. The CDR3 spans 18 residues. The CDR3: CASSGAGQHHYYNSPLHF. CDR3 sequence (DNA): TGTGCCAGCAGTGGGGCGGGACAGCATCACTACTATAATTCACCCCTCCACTTT. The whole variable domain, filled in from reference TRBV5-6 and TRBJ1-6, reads DAGVTQSPTHLIKTRGQQVTLRCSPKSGHDTVSWYQQALGQGPQFIFQYYEEEERQRGNFPDRFSGHQFPNYSSELNVNALLLGDSALYLCASSGAGQHHYYNSPLHFGNGTRLTVT.

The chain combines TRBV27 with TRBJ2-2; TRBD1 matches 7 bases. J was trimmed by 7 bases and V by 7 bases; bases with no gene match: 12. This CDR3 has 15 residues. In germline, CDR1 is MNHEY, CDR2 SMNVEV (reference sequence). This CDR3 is CASTPRGTVNGELFF. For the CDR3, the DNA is TGTGCCAGCACCCCCAGGGGGACAGTGAACGGGGAGCTGTTTTTT.

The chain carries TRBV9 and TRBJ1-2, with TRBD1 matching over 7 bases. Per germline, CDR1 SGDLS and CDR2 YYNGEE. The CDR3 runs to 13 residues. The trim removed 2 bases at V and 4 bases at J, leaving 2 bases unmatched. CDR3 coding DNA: TGTGCCAGCAGCGTGCGACAGGGCTATGGCTACACCTTC. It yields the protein CASSVRQGYGYTF. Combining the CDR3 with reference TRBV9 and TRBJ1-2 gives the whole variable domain DSGVTQTPKHLITATGQRVTLRCSPRSGDLSVYWYQQSLDQGLQFLIQYYNGEERAKGNILERFSAQQFPDLHSELNLSSLELGDSALYFCASSVRQGYGYTFGSGTRLTVV.